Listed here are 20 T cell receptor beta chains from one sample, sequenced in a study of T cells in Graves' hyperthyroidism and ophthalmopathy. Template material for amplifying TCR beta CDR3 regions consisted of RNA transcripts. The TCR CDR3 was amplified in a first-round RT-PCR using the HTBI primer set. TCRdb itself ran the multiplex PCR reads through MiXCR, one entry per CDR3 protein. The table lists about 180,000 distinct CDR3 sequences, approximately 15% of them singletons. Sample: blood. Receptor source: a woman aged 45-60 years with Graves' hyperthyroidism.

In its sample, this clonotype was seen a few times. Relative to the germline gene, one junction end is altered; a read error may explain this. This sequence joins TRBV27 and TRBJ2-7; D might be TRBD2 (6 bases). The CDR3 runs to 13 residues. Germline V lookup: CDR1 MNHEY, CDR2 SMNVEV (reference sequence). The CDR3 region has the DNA TGTGCCAGCAGTCCGGGAGCGAGAAGCGAGCAGTGCTTC. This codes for CASSPGARSEQCF.

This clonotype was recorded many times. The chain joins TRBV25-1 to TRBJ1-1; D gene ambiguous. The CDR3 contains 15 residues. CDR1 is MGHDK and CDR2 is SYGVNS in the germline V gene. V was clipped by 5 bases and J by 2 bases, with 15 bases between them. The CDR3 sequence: CASSPPRGPNTEAFF. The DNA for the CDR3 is TGTGCCAGCAGTCCCCCTCGTGGGCCTAACACTGAAGCTTTCTTT.

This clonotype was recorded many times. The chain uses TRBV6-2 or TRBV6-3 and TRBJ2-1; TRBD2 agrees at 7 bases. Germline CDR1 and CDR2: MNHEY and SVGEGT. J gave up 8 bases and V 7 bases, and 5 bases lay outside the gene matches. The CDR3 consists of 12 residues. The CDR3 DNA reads TGTGCCAGCAAGCGGGGCGAGGATGAGCAGTTCTTC. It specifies CASKRGEDEQFF.

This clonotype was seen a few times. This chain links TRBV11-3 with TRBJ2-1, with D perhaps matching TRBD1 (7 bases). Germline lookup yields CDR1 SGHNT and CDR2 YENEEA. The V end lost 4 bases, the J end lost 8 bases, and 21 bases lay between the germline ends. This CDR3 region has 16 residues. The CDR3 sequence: CASSSPDRRGIDEQFF. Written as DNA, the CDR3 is TGTGCCAGCAGCTCGCCGGACAGGAGGGGTATAGATGAGCAGTTCTTC.

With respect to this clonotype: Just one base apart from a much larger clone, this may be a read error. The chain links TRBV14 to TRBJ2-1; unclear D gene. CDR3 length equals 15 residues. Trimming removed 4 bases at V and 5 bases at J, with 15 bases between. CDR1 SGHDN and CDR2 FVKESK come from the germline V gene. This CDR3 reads CASSPREAGHNEQFF. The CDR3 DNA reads TGTGCCAGCAGCCCCAGAGAAGCAGGACACAATGAGCAGTTCTTC.

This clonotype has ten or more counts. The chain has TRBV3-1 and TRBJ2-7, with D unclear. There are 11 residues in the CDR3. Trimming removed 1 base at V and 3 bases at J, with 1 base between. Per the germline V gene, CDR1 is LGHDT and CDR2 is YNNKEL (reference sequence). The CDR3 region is CASSQVYEQYF. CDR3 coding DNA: TGTGCCAGCAGCCAAGTCTACGAGCAGTACTTC.

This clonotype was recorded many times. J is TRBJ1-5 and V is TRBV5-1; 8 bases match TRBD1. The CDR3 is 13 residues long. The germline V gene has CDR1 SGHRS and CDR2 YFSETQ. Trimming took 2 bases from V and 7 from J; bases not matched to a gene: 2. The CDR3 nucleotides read TGCGCCAGCAGCTTTGGACAGGGCCAGCCCCAGCATTTT. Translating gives CASSFGQGQPQHF.

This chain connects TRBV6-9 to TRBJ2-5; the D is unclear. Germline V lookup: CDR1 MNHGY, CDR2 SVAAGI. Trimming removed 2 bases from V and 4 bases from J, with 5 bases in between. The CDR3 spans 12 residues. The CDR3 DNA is TGTGCCAGCAGTTATGGTGGAGAGACCCAGTACTTC. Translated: CASSYGGETQYF.

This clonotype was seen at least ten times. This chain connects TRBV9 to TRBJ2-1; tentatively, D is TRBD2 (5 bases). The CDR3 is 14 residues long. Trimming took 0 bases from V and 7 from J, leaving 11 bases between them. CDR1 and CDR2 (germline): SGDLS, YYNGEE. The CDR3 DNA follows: TGTGCCAGCAGCGTAGTGGATCGCGGGAATGAGCAGTTCTTC. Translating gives CASSVVDRGNEQFF.

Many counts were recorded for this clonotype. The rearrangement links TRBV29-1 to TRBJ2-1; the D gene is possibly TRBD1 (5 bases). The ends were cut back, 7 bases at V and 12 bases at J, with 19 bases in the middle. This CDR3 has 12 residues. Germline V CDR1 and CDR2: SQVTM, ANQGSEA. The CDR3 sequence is CSAVDGQAWQFF. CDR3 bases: TGCAGCGCTGTGGATGGACAAGCTTGGCAGTTCTTC.

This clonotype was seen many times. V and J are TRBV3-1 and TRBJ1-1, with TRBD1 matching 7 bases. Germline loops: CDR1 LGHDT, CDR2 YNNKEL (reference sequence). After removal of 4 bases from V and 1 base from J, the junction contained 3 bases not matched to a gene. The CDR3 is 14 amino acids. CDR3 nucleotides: TGTGCCAGCAGCCGAGGACAGGCGAACACTGAAGCTTTCTTT. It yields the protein CASSRGQANTEAFF. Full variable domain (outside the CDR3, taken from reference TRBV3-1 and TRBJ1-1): DTAVSQTPKYLVTQMGNDKSIKCEQNLGHDTMYWYKQDSKKFLKIMFSYNNKELIINETVPNRFSPKSPDKAHLNLHINSLELGDSAVYFCASSRGQANTEAFFGQGTRLTVV.

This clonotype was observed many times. CDR3 DNA sequence: TGTGCCAGCAGTAACAGGGGTCAATACAATGAGCAGTTCTTC. It specifies CASSNRGQYNEQFF. The chain joins TRBV11-1 to TRBJ2-1; 7 bases align to TRBD1. The CDR3 is 14 amino acids. The V segment lost 6 bases and the J segment 4 bases; nucleotides outside the gene matches: 6. The germline CDR1 and CDR2 sequences are SGHAT and FQDESV (reference sequence).

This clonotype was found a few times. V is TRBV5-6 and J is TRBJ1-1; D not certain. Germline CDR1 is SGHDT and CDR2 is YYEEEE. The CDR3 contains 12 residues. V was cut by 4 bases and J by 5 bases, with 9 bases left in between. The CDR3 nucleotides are TGTGCCAGCAGCACGGGGTTGACTGAAGCTTTCTTT. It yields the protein CASSTGLTEAFF.

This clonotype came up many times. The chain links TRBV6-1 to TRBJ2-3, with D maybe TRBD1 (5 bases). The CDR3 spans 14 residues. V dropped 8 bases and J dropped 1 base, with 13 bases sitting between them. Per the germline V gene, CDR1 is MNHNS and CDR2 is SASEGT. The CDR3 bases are TGTGCCAGCTTCAAGGGCAGGGGCACAGATACGCAGTATTTT. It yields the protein CASFKGRGTDTQYF.

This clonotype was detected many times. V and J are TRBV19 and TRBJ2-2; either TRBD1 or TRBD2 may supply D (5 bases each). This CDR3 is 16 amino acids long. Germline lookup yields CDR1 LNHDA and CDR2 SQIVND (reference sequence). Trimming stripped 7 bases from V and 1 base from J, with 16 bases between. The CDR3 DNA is TGTGCCAGTATGGGGACCGAGGCGGAGAACACCGGGGAGCTGTTTTTT. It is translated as CASMGTEAENTGELFF.

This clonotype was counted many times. CDR3 amino acids: CASSTRTAISTEAFF. For the CDR3, the DNA is TGTGCCAGTAGTACTAGGACGGCTATTTCCACTGAAGCTTTCTTT. The chain uses TRBV19 and TRBJ1-1; no clear D. Germline assignment: CDR1 LNHDA and CDR2 SQIVND (reference sequence). The V gene lost 4 bases and the J gene lost 4 bases, with 16 bases spanning the gap. The CDR3 covers 15 residues.

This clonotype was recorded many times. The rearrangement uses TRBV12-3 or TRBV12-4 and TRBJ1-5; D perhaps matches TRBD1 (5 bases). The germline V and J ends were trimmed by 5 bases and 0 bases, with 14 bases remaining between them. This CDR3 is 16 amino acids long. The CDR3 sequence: CASSLGVGYSNQPQHF. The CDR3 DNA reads TGTGCCAGCAGTCTAGGGGTGGGGTATAGCAATCAGCCCCAGCATTTT.

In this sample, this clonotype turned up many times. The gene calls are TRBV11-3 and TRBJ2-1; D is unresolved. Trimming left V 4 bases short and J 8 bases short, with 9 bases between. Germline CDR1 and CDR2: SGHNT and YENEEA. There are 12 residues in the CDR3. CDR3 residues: CASSSEGHEQFF. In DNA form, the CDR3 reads TGTGCCAGCAGCTCCGAAGGGCATGAGCAGTTCTTC.

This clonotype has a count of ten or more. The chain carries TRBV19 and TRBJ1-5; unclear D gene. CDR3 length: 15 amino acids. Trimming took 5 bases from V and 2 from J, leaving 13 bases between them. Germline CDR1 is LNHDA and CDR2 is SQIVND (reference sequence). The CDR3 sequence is CASSVFRAGNQPQHF. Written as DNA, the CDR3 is TGTGCCAGTAGTGTTTTCCGGGCGGGCAATCAGCCCCAGCATTTT.

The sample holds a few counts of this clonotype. In DNA form, the CDR3 reads TGTGCCAGCAGCGTAATTTCGAACACCGGGGAGCTGTTTTTT. Its translation is CASSVISNTGELFF. The rearrangement uses TRBV9 and TRBJ2-2; no reliable D call. Germline loops: CDR1 SGDLS, CDR2 YYNGEE. Trimming took off 1 base at V and 0 bases at J, with 4 bases between the two ends. The CDR3 is 14 amino acids. The variable domain in full, completed from reference TRBV9 and TRBJ2-2, reads DSGVTQTPKHLITATGQRVTLRCSPRSGDLSVYWYQQSLDQGLQFLIQYYNGEERAKGNILERFSAQQFPDLHSELNLSSLELGDSALYFCASSVISNTGELFFGEGSRLTVL.